This TCR beta chain came from a study of T-cell reconstitution after alpha-beta-depleted transplantation in children. Study observations and caveats: After transplant, at about two months, alpha-beta T cells were reportedly derived from several hundred expanded graft clones. Recipient T cells and thymic progenitors that survived gave rise to the high TCRbeta diversity observed at day 60 in some patients.

There are 14 residues in the CDR3. V lost 4 bases, J lost 6 bases, and 3 bases stayed unmatched. Per the germline V gene, CDR1 is DFQATT and CDR2 is SNEGSKA (reference sequence). This clonotype was seen more than once but under ten times. What it binds is not known. Just one base apart from a much larger clone, this may be a read error. Construction of the TCRbeta library involved unique molecular identifiers. From the PCR reads, TCRdb called clonotypes with MiXCR, one entry per CDR3 protein. Of around 670,000 distinct CDR3 sequences listed, 13% are singletons. This material consisted of PBMCs, taken before TCRalphabeta/CD19-depleted stem cell transplant. V and J are TRBV20-1 and TRBJ2-1; the match to TRBD2 covers 13 bases. The TCR comes from a girl between 2 and 10 years old with congenital amegakaryocytic thrombocytopenia, due to receive a stem cell transplant. CDR3 residues: CSATGTSGTNEQFF. CDR3 nucleotide sequence: TGCAGTGCTACCGGGACTAGCGGGACCAATGAGCAGTTCTTC.